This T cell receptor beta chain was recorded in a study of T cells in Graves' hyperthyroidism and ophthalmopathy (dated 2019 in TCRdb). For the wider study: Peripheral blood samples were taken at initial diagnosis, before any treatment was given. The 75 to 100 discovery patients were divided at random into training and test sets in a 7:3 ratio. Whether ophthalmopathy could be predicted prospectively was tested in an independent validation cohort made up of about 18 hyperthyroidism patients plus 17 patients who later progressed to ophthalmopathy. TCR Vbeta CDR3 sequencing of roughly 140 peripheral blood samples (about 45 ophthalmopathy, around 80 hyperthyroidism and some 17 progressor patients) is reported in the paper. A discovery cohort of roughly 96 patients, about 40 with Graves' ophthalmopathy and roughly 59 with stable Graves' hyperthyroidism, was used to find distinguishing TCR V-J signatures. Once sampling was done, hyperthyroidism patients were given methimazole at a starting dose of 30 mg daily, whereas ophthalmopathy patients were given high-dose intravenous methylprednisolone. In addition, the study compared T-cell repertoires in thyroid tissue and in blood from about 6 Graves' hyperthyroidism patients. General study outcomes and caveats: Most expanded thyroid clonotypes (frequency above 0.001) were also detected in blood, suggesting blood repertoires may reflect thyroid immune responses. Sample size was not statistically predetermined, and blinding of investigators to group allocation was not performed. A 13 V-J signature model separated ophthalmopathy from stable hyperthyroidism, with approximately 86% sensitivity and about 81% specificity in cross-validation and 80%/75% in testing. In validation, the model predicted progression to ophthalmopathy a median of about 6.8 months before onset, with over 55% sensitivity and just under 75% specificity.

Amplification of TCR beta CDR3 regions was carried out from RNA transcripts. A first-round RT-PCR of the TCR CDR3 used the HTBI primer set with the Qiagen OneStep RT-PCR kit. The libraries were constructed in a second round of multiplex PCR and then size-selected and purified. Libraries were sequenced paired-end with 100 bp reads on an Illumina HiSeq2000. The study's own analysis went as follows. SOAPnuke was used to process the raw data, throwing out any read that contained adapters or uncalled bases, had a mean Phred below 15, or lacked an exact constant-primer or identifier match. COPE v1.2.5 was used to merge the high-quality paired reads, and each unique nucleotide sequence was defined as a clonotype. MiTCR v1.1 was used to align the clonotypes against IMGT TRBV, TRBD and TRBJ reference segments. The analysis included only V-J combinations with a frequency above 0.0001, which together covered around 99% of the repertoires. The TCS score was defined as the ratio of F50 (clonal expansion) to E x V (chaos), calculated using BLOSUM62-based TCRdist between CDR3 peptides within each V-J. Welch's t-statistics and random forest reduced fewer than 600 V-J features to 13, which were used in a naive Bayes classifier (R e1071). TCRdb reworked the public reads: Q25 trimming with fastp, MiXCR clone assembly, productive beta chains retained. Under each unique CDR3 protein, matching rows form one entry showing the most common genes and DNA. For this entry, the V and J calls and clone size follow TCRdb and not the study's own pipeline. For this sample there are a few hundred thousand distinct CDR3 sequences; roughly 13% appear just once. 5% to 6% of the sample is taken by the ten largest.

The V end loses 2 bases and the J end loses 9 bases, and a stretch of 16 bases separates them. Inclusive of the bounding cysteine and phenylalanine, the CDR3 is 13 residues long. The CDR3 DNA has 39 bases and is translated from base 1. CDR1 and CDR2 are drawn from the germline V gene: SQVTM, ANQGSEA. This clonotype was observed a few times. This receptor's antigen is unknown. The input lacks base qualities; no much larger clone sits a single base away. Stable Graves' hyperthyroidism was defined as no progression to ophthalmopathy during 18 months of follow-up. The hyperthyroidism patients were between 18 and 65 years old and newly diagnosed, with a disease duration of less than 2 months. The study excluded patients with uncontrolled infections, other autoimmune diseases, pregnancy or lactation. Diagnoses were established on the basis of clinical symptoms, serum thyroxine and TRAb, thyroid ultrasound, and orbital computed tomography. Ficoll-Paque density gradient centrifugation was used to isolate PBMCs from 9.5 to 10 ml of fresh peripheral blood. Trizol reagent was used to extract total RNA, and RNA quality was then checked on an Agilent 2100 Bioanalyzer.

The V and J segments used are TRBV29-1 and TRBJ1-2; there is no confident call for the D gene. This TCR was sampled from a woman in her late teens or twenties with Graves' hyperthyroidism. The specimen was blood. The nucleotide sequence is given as TGCAGCGTTGAAATTAATACAGAGCGTCGCTACACCTTC. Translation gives CSVEINTERRYTF.